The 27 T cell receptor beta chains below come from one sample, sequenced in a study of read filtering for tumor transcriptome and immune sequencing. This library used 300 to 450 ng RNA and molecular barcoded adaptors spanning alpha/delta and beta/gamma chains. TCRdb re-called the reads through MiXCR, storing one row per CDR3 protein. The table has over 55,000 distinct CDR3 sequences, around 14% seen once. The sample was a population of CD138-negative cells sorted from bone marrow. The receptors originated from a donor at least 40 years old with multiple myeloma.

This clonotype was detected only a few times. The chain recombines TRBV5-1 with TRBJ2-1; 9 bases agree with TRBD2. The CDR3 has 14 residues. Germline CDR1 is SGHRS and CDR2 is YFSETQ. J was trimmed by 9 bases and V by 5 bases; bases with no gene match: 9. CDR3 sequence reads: CASRGREGRGEQFF. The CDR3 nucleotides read TGCGCCAGCAGGGGGCGGGAGGGCCGAGGTGAGCAGTTCTTC. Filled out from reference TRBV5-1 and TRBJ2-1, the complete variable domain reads KAGVTQTPRYLIKTRGQQVTLSCSPISGHRSVSWYQQTPGQGLQFLFEYFSETQRNKGNFPGRFSGRQFSNSRSEMNVSTLELGDSALYLCASRGREGRGEQFFGPGTRLTVL.

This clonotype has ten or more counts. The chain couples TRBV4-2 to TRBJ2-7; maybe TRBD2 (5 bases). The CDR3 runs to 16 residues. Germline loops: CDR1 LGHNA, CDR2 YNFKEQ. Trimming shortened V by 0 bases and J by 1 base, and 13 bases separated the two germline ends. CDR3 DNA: TGTGCCAGCAGCCAAGACGATTCACTAGGTTCCTACGAGCAGTACTTC. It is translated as CASSQDDSLGSYEQYF.

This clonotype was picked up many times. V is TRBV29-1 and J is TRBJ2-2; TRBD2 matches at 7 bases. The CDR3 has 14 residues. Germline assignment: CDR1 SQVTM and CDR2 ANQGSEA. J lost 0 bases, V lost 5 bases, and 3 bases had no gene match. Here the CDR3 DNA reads TGCAGCGTTCCCGGACTAGCGAACACCGGGGAGCTGTTTTTT. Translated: CSVPGLANTGELFF.

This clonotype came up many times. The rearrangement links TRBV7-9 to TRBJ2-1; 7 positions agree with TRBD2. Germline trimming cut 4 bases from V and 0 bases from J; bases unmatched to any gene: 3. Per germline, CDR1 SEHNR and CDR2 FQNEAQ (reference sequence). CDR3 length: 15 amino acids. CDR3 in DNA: TGTGCCAGCAGCTCTAGCGGAGCCTCCTACAATGAGCAGTTCTTC. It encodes CASSSSGASYNEQFF.

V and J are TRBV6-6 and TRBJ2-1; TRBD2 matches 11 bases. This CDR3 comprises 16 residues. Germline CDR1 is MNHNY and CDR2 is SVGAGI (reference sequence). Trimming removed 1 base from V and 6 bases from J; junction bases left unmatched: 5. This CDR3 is CASSYLGLAEFNEQFF. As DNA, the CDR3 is TGTGCCAGCAGTTACTTGGGACTAGCGGAATTCAATGAGCAGTTCTTC.

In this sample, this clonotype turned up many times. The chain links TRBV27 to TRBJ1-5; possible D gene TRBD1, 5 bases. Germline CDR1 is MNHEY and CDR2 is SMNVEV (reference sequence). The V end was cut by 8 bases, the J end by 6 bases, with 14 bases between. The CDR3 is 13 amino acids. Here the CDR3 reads CASGRDGGQPQHF. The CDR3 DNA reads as TGTGCCAGCGGCAGGGACGGTGGTCAGCCCCAGCATTTT.

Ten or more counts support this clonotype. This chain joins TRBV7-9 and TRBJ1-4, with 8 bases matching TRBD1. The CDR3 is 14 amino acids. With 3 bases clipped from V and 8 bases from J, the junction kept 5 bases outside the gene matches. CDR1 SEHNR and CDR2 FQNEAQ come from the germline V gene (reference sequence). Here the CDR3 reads CASSFGQGGEKLFF. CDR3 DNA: TGTGCCAGCAGCTTCGGACAGGGTGGGGAAAAACTGTTTTTT.

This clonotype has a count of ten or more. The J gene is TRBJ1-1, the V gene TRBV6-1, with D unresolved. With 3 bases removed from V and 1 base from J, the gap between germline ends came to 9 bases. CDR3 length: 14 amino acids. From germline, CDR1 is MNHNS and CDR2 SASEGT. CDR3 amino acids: CASSDLRGNTEAFF. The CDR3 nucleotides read TGTGCCAGCAGTGACCTGAGAGGGAACACTGAAGCTTTCTTT.

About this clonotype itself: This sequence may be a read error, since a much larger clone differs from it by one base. The CDR3 coding sequence is TGTGCCAGCAGCCCGAGGACAGTGGCGAGGGAGCAGTACTTC. Protein product: CASSPRTVAREQYF. This chain connects TRBV7-3 to TRBJ2-7; possibly TRBD1 for D (6 bases). V gave up 5 bases and J gave up 7 bases, with 18 bases separating them. The CDR3 runs 14 residues. The V gene's germline CDR1 is SGHTA and CDR2 FQGTGA.

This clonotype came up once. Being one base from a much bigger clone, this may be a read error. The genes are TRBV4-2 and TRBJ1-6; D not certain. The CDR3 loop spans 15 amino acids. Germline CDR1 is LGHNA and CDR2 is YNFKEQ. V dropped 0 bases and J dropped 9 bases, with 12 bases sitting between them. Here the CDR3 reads CASSQEINPGSPLHF. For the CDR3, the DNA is TGTGCCAGCAGCCAAGAGATCAACCCGGGTTCACCCCTCCACTTT.

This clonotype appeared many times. In nucleotides, the CDR3 is TGTGCCAGCTCACCCCAGGGACAGACCAGCTCCTACGAGCAGTACTTC. Protein: CASSPQGQTSSYEQYF. The rearrangement joins TRBV18 to TRBJ2-7; 7 bases map to TRBD1. This CDR3 is 16 amino acids long. The germline V gene encodes CDR1 KGHSH and CDR2 LQKENI. Trimming took 3 bases from V and 0 from J; bases not matched to a gene: 8.

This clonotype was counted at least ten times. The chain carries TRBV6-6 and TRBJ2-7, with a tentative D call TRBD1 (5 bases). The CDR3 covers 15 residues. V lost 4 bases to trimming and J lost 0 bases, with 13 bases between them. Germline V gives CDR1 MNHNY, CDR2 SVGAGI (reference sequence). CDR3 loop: CASSSRTPSSYEQYF. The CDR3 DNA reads TGTGCCAGCAGTTCCCGGACACCCAGCTCCTACGAGCAGTACTTC.

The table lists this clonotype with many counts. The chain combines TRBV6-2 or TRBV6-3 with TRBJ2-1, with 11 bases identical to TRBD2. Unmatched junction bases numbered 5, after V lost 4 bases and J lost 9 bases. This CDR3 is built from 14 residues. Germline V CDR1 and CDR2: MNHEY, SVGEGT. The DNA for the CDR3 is TGTGCCAGCAGTTTTGGACTAGCGGGTATTGAGCAGTTCTTC. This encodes CASSFGLAGIEQFF.

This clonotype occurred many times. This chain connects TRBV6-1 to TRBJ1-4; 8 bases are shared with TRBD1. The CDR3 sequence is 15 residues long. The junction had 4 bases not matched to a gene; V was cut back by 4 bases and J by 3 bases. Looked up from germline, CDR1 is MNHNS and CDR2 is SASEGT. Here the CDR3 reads CASSGGTGANEKLFF. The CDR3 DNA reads TGTGCCAGCAGTGGAGGGACAGGTGCTAATGAAAAACTGTTTTTT.

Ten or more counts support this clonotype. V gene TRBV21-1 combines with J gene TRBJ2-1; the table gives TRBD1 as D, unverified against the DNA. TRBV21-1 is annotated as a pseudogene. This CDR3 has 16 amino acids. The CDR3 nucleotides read TGTGCCAGCAGCAAAGAAGAGGAGGGGGCCTACAATGAGCAGTTCTTC. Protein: CASSKEEEGAYNEQFF.

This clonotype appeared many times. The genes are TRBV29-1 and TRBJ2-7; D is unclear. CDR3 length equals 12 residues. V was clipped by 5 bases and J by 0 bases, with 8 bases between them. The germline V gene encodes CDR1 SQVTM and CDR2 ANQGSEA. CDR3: CSVFISSYEQYF. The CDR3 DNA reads TGCAGCGTTTTCATTAGCTCCTACGAGCAGTACTTC.

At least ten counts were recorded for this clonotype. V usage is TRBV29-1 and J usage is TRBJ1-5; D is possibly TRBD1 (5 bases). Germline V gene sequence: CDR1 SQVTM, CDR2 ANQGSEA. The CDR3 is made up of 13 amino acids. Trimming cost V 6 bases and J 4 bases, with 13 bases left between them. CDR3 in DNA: TGCAGCGTCCGGGACGGGGGGAATCAGCCCCAGCATTTT. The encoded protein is CSVRDGGNQPQHF.

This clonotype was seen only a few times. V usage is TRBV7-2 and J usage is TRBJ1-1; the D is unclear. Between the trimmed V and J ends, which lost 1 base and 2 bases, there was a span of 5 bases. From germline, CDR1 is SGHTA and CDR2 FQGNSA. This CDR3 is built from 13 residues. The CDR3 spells CASSLEPNTEAFF. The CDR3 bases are TGTGCCAGCAGCTTAGAACCCAACACTGAAGCTTTCTTT.

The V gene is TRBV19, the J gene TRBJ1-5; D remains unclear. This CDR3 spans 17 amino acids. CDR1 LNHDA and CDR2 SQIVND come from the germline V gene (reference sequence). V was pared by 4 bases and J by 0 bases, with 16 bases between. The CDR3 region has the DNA TGTGCCAGTAGTAGAAATGGCCGAAGCCTTAGCAATCAGCCCCAGCATTTT. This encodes CASSRNGRSLSNQPQHF.

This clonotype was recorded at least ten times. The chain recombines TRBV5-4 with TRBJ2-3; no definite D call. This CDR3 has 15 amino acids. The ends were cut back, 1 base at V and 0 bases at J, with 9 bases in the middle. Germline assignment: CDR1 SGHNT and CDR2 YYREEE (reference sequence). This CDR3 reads CASSLNLQSTDTQYF. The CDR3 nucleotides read TGTGCCAGCAGCTTGAATCTCCAGAGCACAGATACGCAGTATTTT.

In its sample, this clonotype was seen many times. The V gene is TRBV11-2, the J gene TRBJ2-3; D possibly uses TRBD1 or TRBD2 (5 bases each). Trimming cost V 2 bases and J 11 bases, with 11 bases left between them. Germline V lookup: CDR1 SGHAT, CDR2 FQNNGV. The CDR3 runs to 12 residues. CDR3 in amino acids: CASSLQGEKQYF. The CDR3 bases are TGTGCCAGCAGCTTACAGGGAGAGAAGCAGTATTTT.

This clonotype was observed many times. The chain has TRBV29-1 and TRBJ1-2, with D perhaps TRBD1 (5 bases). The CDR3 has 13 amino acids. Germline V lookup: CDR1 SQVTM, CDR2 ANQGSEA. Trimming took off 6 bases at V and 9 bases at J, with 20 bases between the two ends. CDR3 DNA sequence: TGCAGCGTCCACACCACCCAGGAGGGGAGCTACACCTTC. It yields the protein CSVHTTQEGSYTF.

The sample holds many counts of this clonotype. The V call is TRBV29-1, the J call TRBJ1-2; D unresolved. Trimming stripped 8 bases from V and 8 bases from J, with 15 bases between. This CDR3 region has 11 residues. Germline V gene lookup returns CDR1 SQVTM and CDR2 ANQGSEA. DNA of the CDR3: TGCAGCTCTGGTGGGGTAGGCGGCTACACCTTC. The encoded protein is CSSGGVGGYTF.

This chain's CDR3 is CASSPRTRAQTSPGANVLTF. The CDR3 bases are TGTGCCAGCAGCCCAAGAACACGGGCGCAAACCTCCCCTGGGGCCAACGTCCTGACTTTC. The chain links TRBV7-3 to TRBJ2-6; D is unresolved. Germline CDR1 is SGHTA and CDR2 is FQGTGA. The CDR3 is 20 residues long. Trimming left V 5 bases short and J 2 bases short, with 25 bases between.

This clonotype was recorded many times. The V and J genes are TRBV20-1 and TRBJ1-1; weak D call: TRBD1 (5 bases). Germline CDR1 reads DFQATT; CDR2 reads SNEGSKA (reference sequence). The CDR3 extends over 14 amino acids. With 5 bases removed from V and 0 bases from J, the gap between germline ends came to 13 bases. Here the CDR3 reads CSAVPAGLNTEAFF. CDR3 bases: TGCAGTGCTGTCCCAGCAGGGTTGAACACTGAAGCTTTCTTT.

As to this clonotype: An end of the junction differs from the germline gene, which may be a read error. CDR3 nucleotide sequence: TGTGCCAGCAGCTTAGTAGGCACTCTCTCGGCCTTT. Protein sequence: CASSLVGTLSAF. The chain has TRBV11-2 and TRBJ1-3; D call uncertain. The CDR3 has 12 amino acids. The V gene's germline CDR1 is SGHAT and CDR2 FQNNGV.

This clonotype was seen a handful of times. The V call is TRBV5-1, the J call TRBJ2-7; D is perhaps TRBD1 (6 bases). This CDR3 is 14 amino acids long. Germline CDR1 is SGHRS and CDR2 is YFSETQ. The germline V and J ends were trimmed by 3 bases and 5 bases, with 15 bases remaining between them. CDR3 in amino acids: CASSSGTLYNEQYF. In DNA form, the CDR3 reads TGCGCCAGCAGCTCCGGGACATTGTACAACGAGCAGTACTTC.